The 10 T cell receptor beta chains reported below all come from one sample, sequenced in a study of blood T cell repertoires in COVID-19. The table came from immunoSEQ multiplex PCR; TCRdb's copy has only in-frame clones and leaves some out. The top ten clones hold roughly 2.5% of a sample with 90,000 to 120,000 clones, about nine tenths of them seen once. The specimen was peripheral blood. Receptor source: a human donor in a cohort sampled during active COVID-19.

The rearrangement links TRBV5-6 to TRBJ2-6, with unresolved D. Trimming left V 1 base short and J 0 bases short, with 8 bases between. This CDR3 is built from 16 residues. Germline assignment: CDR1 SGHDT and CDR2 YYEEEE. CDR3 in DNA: TGTGCCAGCAGCTTGATTCCGCGCTCTGGGGCCAACGTCCTGACTTTC. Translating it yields CASSLIPRSGANVLTF. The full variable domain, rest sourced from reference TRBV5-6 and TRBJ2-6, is DAGVTQSPTHLIKTRGQQVTLRCSPKSGHDTVSWYQQALGQGPQFIFQYYEEEERQRGNFPDRFSGHQFPNYSSELNVNALLLGDSALYLCASSLIPRSGANVLTFGAGSRLTVL.

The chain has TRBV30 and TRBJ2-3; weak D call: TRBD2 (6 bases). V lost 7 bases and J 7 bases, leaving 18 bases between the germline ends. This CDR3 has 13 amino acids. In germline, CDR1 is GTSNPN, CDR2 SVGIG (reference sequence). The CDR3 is CAFSGLPRYTQYF. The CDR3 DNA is TGTGCCTTTTCGGGACTCCCCCGCTATACGCAGTATTTT.

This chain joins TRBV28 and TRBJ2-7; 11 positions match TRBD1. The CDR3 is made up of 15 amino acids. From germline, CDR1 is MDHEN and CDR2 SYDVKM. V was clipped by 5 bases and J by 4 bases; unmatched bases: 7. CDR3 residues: CASSNPGTGGYEQYF. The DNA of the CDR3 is TGTGCCAGCAGTAACCCCGGGACAGGGGGGTACGAGCAGTACTTC.

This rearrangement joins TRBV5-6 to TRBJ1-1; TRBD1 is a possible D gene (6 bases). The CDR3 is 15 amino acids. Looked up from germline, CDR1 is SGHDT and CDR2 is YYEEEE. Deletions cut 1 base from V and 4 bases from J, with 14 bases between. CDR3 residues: CASSLTGQSITEAFF. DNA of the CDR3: TGTGCCAGCAGCTTGACCGGACAGTCCATCACTGAAGCTTTCTTT.

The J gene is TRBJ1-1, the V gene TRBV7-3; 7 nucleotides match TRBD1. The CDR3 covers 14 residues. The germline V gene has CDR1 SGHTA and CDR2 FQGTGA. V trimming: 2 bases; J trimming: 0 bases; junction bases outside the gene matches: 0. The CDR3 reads CASSLDRVNTEAFF. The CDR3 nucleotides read TGTGCCAGCAGCTTAGACAGGGTGAACACTGAAGCTTTCTTT.

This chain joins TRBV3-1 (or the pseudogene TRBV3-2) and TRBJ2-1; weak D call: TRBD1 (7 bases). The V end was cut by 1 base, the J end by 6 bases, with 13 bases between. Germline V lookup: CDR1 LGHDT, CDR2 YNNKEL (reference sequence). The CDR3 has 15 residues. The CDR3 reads CASSQGQGGFNEQFF. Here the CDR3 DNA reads TGTGCCAGCAGCCAAGGGCAGGGGGGTTTCAATGAGCAGTTCTTC.

The DNA of the CDR3 is TGTGCCAGCAGTTACTCTGCGGGGGGGCCGAATGAGCAGTTCTTC. Amino acids: CASSYSAGGPNEQFF. The rearrangement links TRBV6-5 to TRBJ2-1; 9 bases are a match to TRBD2. Germline V lookup: CDR1 MNHEY, CDR2 SVGAGI. V lost 0 bases and J lost 7; bases outside the gene matches: 4. CDR3 size: 15 residues.

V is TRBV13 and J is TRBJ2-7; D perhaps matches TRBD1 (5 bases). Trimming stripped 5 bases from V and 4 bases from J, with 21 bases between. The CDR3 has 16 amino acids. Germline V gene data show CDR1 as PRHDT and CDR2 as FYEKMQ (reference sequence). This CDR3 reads CASSHGSARVIYEQYF. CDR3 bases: TGTGCCAGCAGCCACGGGTCTGCCAGGGTTATTTACGAGCAGTACTTC.

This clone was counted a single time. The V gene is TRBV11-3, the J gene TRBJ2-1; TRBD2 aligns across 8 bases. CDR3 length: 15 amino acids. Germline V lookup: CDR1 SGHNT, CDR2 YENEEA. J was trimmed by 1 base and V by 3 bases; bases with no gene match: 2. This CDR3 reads CASSFSSGSYNEQFF. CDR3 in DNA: TGTGCCAGCAGCTTTTCTAGCGGGTCCTACAATGAGCAGTTCTTC.

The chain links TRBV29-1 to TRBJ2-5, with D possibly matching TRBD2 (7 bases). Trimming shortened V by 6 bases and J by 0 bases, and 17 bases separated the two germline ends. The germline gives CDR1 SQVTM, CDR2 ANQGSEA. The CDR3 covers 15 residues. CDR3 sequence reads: CSVGGAGWYQETQYF. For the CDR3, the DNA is TGCAGCGTAGGGGGGGCTGGGTGGTACCAAGAGACCCAGTACTTC.